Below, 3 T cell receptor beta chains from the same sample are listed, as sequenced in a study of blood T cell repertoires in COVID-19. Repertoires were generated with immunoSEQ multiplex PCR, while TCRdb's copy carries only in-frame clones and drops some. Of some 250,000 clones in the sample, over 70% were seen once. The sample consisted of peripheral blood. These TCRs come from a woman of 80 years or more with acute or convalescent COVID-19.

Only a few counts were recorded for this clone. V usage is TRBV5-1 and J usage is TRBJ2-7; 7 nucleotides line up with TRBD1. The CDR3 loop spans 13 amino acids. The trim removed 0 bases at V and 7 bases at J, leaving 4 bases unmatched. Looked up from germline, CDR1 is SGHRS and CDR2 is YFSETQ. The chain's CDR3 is CASSLETGLEQYF. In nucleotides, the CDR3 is TGCGCCAGCAGCTTGGAGACAGGGTTGGAGCAGTACTTC.

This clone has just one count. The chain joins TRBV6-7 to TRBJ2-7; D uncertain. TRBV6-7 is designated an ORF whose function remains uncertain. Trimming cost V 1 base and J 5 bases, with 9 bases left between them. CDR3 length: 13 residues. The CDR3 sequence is CASSYCEENEQYF. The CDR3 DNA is TGTGCCAGCAGTTACTGCGAGGAAAACGAGCAGTACTTC.

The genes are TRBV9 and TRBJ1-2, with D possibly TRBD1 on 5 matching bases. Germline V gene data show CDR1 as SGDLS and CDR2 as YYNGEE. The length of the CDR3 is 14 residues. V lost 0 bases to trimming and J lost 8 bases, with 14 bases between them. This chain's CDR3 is CASSVARTGGGYTF. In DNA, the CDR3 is TGTGCCAGCAGCGTAGCTCGGACCGGGGGGGGCTACACCTTC.